The entry below gives a single T cell receptor (beta chain) sequence along with its context. Its antigen remains unidentified. This record belongs to a study of T cell responses to AZD1222 COVID-19 vaccine. Study results and limitations: Donors, mostly white British, included more females; clonal diversity was possibly underestimated. Repertoire sampling occurred only after the peak T cell response. Unmutated variant regions are reportedly the target of nearly half of TCRs that are spike-specific.

This CDR3 is built from 12 residues. Deletions cut 2 bases from V and 5 bases from J, with 7 bases between. Per the germline V gene, CDR1 is SGHTA and CDR2 is FQGNSA. Repertoires were generated with immunoSEQ multiplex PCR, while TCRdb's copy carries only in-frame clones and drops some. This table has about 150,000 clones, around 90% appearing once. The chain carries TRBV7-2 and TRBJ2-7; no firm D call. The sequences come from peripheral blood, collected on day 0 of AZD1222 vaccination. This receptor was taken from an adult in good health. For the CDR3, the DNA is TGTGCCAGCAGCTTATCTGGCGACGAGCAGTACTTC. This gives the protein CASSLSGDEQYF.